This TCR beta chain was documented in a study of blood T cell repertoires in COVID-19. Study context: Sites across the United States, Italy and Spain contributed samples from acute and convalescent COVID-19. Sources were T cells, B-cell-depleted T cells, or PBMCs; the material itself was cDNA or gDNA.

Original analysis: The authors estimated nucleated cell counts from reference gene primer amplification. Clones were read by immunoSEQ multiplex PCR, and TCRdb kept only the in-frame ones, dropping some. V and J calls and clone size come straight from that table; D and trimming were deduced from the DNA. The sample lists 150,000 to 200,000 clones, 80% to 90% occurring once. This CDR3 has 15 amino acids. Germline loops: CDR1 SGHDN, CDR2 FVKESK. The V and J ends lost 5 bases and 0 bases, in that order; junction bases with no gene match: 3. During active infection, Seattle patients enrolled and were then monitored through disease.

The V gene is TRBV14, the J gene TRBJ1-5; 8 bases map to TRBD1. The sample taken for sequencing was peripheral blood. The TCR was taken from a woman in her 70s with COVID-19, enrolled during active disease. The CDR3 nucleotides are TGTGCCAGCAGCAAGGGGACAGGTAGCAATCAGCCCCAGCATTTT. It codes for CASSKGTGSNQPQHF.